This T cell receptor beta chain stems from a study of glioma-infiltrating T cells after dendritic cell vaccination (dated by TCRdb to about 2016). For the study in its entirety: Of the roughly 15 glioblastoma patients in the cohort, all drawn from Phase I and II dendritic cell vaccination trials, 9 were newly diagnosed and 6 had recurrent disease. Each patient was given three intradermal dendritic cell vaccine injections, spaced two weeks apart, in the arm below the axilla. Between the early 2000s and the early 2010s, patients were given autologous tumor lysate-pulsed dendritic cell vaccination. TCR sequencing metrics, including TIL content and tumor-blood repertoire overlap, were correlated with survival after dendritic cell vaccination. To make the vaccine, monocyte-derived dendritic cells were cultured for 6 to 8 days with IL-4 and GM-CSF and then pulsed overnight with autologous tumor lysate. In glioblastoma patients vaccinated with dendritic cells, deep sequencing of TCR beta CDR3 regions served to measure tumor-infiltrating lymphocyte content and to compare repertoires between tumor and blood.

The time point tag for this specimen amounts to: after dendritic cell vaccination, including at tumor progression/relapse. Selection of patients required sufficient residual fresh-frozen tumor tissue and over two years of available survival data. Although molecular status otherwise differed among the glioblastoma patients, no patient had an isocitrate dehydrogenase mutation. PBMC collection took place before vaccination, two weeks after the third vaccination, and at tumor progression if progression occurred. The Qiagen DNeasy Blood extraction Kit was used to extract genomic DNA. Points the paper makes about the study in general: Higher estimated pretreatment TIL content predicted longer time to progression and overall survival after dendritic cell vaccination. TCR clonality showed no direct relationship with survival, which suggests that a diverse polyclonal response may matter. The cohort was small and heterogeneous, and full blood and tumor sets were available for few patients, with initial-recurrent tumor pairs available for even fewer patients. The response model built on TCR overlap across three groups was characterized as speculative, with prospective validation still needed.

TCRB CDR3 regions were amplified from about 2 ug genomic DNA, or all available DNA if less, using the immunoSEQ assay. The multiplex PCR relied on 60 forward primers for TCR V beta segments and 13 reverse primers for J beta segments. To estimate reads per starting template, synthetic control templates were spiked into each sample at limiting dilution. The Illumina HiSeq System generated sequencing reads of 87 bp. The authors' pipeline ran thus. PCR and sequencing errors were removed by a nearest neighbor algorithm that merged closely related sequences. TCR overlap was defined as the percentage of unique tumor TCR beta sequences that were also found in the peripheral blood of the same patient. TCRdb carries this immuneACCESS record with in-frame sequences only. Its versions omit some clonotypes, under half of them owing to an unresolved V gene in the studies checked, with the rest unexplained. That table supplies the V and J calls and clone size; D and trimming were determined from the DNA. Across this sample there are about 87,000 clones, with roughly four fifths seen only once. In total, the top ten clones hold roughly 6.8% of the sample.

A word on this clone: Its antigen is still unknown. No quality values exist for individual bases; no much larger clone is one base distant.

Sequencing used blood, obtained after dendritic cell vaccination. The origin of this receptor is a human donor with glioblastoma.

This receptor carries the CDR3 CASSPGADYGYTF. The sequenced DNA is TGTGCCAGCTCACCAGGGGCTGACTATGGCTACACCTTC. The chain was built from TRBV18 and TRBJ1-2, and TRBD1 may be the D gene, going by 5 matching bases. V is cut by 2 bases and J by 3 bases, and the space between the germline ends is 7 bases. Inclusive of the bounding cysteine and phenylalanine, the CDR3 is 13 residues long. The CDR3 DNA has 39 bases and is translated from base 1. The germline V gene provides CDR1 KGHSH and CDR2 LQKENI.